Listed here are 30 T cell receptor beta chains from one sample, sequenced in a study of blood T cells in healthy people across ages (dated by TCRdb to the mid-2010s). Library generation was performed with 5' RACE. The sequencer listed for this sample is Illumina HiSeq 2500. A second roughly 7 to 12 cycle PCR used a sample-barcoded 5' primer and a J-beta primer mix. TCRdb reprocessing: public reads trimmed at Q25 with fastp, clones called with MiXCR, in-frame beta chains kept. Identical CDR3 protein sequences are pooled into one entry, listed with their most common genes and DNA. Within this sample are more than 750,000 distinct CDR3 sequences, with 25% to 35% of them counted one time only. The ten largest account for roughly 10% of the sample. These data were also reused for a study on T cells of mothers and their children.

Sequenced sample: blood. These receptors came from a woman aged 40 to 50 in good health.

This clonotype was seen only a few times. The chain uses TRBV4-3 and TRBJ1-6; D unclear. Germline-derived CDR1 and CDR2 are LGHNA and YSLEER. Trimming removed 0 bases at V and 0 bases at J, with 12 bases between. This CDR3 is built from 18 residues. This chain's CDR3 is CASSQEPQSSSYNSPLHF. CDR3 nucleotide sequence: TGCGCCAGCAGCCAAGAGCCTCAGAGCAGCTCCTATAATTCACCCCTCCACTTT.

There are many counts of this clonotype. The chain has TRBV7-2 and TRBJ2-5; D perhaps matches TRBD2 (6 bases). Trimming took 0 bases from V and 5 from J, leaving 10 bases between them. This CDR3 is built from 14 residues. Germline loops: CDR1 SGHTA, CDR2 FQGNSA. CDR3 DNA: TGTGCCAGCAGCTTAGCCGGGACTGGGGAGACCCAGTACTTC. This translates into CASSLAGTGETQYF.

This clonotype was recorded a few times. The V gene is TRBV20-1, the J gene TRBJ2-3, with a possible D match to TRBD2 (6 bases). From germline, CDR1 is DFQATT and CDR2 SNEGSKA (reference sequence). V was clipped by 5 bases and J by 5 bases, with 14 bases between them. The CDR3 is 13 amino acids. The chain's CDR3 is CSARPSARDTQYF. In DNA, the CDR3 is TGCAGTGCTCGACCTAGCGCCCGAGATACGCAGTATTTT.

This clonotype was detected only once. The CDR3 nucleotides are TGTGCCAGCAGTTATAATGGGGGCTACACCTTC. Its translation is CASSYNGGYTF. This rearrangement joins TRBV6-5 to TRBJ1-2; D not resolved. Deletions cut 3 bases from V and 8 bases from J, with 7 bases between. The CDR3 covers 11 residues. The V gene's germline CDR1 is MNHEY and CDR2 SVGAGI.

This clonotype was seen at least ten times. The chain couples TRBV2 to TRBJ2-5; 7 positions agree with TRBD1. The J segment lost 0 bases and the V segment lost 6 bases, leaving 1 base of the junction unmatched. CDR1 SNHLY and CDR2 FYNNEI come from the germline V gene. CDR3 size: 13 residues. CDR3 protein: CASRTGYQETQYF. CDR3 bases: TGTGCCAGCAGGACAGGGTACCAAGAGACCCAGTACTTC.

CDR3 in DNA: TGTGCCAGCAGCTTAGTGGCAGATCATGGCTACACCTTC. It codes for CASSLVADHGYTF. The chain has TRBV7-9 and TRBJ1-2; the D is unclear. The germline V gene has CDR1 SEHNR and CDR2 FQNEAQ (reference sequence). Between the trimmed V and J ends, which lost 1 base and 6 bases, there was a span of 9 bases. This CDR3 is built from 13 residues.

This clonotype turned up a few times. An end of the junction differs from the germline gene, which may be a read error. The gene calls are TRBV20-1 and TRBJ1-2; D remains ambiguous. This CDR3 has 12 residues. The germline gives CDR1 DFQATT, CDR2 SNEGSKA (reference sequence). The CDR3 region is CGARDEPVGYTF. In DNA form, the CDR3 reads TGCGGTGCTAGAGATGAACCAGTCGGCTACACCTTC.

The CDR3 here is CASHRAGQPSSSSDTQYF. The DNA of the CDR3 is TGTGCCAGCCACCGTGCGGGACAGCCGTCATCCAGCTCAGATACGCAGTATTTT. This chain links TRBV5-5 with TRBJ2-3, with D perhaps matching TRBD1 (7 bases). The length of the CDR3 is 18 residues. V shed 7 bases and J shed 4 bases, with 28 bases lying between them. Germline CDR1 SGHKS, CDR2 YYEKEE (reference sequence).

This clonotype has a count of ten or more. This chain uses TRBV28 with TRBJ2-7, with TRBD1 as a possible D gene (5 bases). From germline, CDR1 is MDHEN and CDR2 SYDVKM. V shed 6 bases and J shed 1 base, with 7 bases lying between them. CDR3 length: 12 residues. CDR3 nucleotide sequence: TGTGCCAGCAGAGGGGTGTCCTACGAGCAGTACTTC. This codes for CASRGVSYEQYF.

This clonotype appeared a few times. The genes are TRBV5-1 and TRBJ2-5; D not resolved. This CDR3 has 14 residues. Trimming removed 4 bases from V and 5 bases from J, with 15 bases in between. The germline V gene has CDR1 SGHRS and CDR2 YFSETQ. The CDR3 spells CASSPTGFEETQYF. CDR3 sequence (DNA): TGCGCCAGCAGCCCGACCGGGTTCGAGGAGACCCAGTACTTC.

In its sample, this clonotype was seen a few times. One end of the junction is discordant with germline, which a read error may explain. The rearrangement links TRBV7-6 to TRBJ2-1; D call uncertain. Germline V gives CDR1 SGHVS, CDR2 FNYEAQ. The CDR3 has 12 amino acids. In DNA form, the CDR3 reads TGTGCCAGCAGCCGTAACAATAATGGGCAGTTCTTC. Protein: CASSRNNNGQFF. The variable domain in full, completed from reference TRBV7-6 and TRBJ2-1, reads GAGVSQSPRYKVTKRGQDVALRCDPISGHVSLYWYRQALGQGPEFLTYFNYEAQQDKSGLPNDRFSAERPEGSISTLTIQRTEQRDSAMYRCASSRNNNGQFFGPGTRLTVL.

Ten or more counts support this clonotype. The V gene is TRBV5-1, the J gene TRBJ1-1; 11 bases agree with TRBD1. CDR3 size: 15 residues. J gave up 6 bases and V 4 bases, and 8 bases lay outside the gene matches. Germline CDR1 and CDR2: SGHRS and YFSETQ. DNA of the CDR3: TGCGCCAGCAGCCGGGACAGGGGGATGGAGGCTGAAGCTTTCTTT. Translating it yields CASSRDRGMEAEAFF.

Of note for this clonotype: Compared with germline, one end of the junction differs, possibly owing to a read error. The genes are TRBV18 and TRBJ1-2, with 9 bases lining up with TRBD1. The V gene's germline CDR1 is KGHSH and CDR2 LQKENI. The CDR3 runs to 15 residues. CDR3 residues: CASSPPSDRGYDYTF. Here the CDR3 DNA reads TGTGCCAGCTCACCTCCCTCGGACAGGGGCTATGACTACACCTTC.

This clonotype appeared many times. The rearrangement uses TRBV5-1 and TRBJ2-3, with 9 bases matching TRBD1. V was pared by 4 bases and J by 0 bases, with 6 bases of the junction left unmatched. Germline V gene sequence: CDR1 SGHRS, CDR2 YFSETQ. The CDR3 covers 16 residues. The CDR3 DNA reads as TGCGCCAGCAGCCCAGGACAGGGGCGAAGCACAGATACGCAGTATTTT. This gives the protein CASSPGQGRSTDTQYF.

This clonotype was recorded a few times. The chain has TRBV11-2 and TRBJ2-7; weak D call: TRBD2 (6 bases). The V end lost 8 bases, the J end lost 7 bases, and 18 bases lay between the germline ends. The germline gives CDR1 SGHAT, CDR2 FQNNGV. The CDR3 extends over 13 amino acids. The CDR3 bases are TGTGCCAGCCGGGGGTTCCCTATGGGGGAGCAGTACTTC. Amino acids: CASRGFPMGEQYF.

The rearrangement uses TRBV6-6 and TRBJ2-5; 7 bases are a match to TRBD1. Germline V gene data show CDR1 as MNHNY and CDR2 as SVGAGI (reference sequence). This CDR3 contains 17 residues. V shed 2 bases, J shed 2 bases, and the junction held 11 bases outside the gene matches. CDR3 nucleotides: TGTGCCAGCAGTTACGCCGCTGACAGGGTAGGACAAGAGACCCAGTACTTC. It encodes CASSYAADRVGQETQYF.

This clonotype has a count of ten or more. This chain uses TRBV18 with TRBJ1-2, with D perhaps TRBD1 (6 bases). The germline CDR1 and CDR2 sequences are KGHSH and LQKENI. The CDR3 length is 16 residues. Trimming removed 2 bases from V and 8 bases from J, with 21 bases in between. This CDR3 is CASSPLPKGDERGYTF. CDR3 DNA: TGTGCCAGCTCACCATTGCCCAAGGGGGACGAGAGAGGCTACACCTTC.

Comment on this clonotype: Because it lacks the conserved phenylalanine or tryptophan at the end, this CDR3 is likely a read error. V and J are TRBV10-3 and TRBJ2-1; the D gene is possibly TRBD2 (6 bases). Per the germline V gene, CDR1 is ENHRY and CDR2 is SYGVKD. V lost 3 bases and J 7 bases, leaving 19 bases between the germline ends. This CDR3 is built from 16 residues. DNA of the CDR3: TGTGCCATCAGTGAAGGAGTCGCCGGAGGGACGAATGAGCAGTTCTTA. Amino acids: CAISEGVAGGTNEQFL.

This chain connects TRBV12-5 to TRBJ1-2; D is unresolved. V was pared by 1 base and J by 6 bases, with 24 bases between. Germline V gene lookup returns CDR1 LGHNT and CDR2 FRNRAP. CDR3 size: 18 residues. CDR3 bases: TGTGCTAGTGGTTTGGCCAAAAGCGCCATGCCCGCTAAGGATGGCTACACCTTC. It is translated as CASGLAKSAMPAKDGYTF.

The chain has TRBV9 and TRBJ1-3, with TRBD1 matching over 8 bases. Germline-derived CDR1 and CDR2 are SGDLS and YYNGEE. The V segment lost 4 bases and the J segment 7 bases; nucleotides outside the gene matches: 10. The CDR3 sequence is 15 residues long. The CDR3 loop reads CASSIGQGLRNTIYF. The CDR3 DNA reads as TGTGCCAGCAGCATTGGACAGGGCTTACGGAACACCATATATTTT. The variable domain in full, completed from reference TRBV9 and TRBJ1-3, reads DSGVTQTPKHLITATGQRVTLRCSPRSGDLSVYWYQQSLDQGLQFLIQYYNGEERAKGNILERFSAQQFPDLHSELNLSSLELGDSALYFCASSIGQGLRNTIYFGEGSWLTVV.

The chain has TRBV11-2 and TRBJ2-3; D is unresolved. The CDR3 is made up of 17 amino acids. V lost 3 bases to trimming and J lost 0 bases, with 16 bases between them. Germline CDR1 SGHAT, CDR2 FQNNGV. CDR3 sequence reads: CASSLGGGSASTDTQYF. CDR3 coding DNA: TGTGCCAGCAGCTTGGGCGGTGGATCGGCCAGCACAGATACGCAGTATTTT.

This clonotype was counted only a few times. The gene calls are TRBV7-3 and TRBJ2-1; 8 bases match TRBD2. Germline CDR1 is SGHTA and CDR2 is FQGTGA. The CDR3 contains 16 residues. The junction had 5 bases not matched to a gene; V was cut back by 2 bases and J by 2 bases. CDR3 sequence: CASSLYGGGPYNEQFF. In nucleotides, the CDR3 is TGTGCCAGCAGCTTATACGGCGGGGGGCCCTACAATGAGCAGTTCTTC.

The genes are TRBV2 and TRBJ1-2, with D maybe TRBD1 (6 bases). Per the germline V gene, CDR1 is SNHLY and CDR2 is FYNNEI. Trimming removed 6 bases from V and 7 bases from J, with 15 bases in between. The CDR3 is 13 amino acids. The DNA of the CDR3 is TGTGCCAGCAGCGCCACAGGGTCCCGTGGCTACACCTTC. It encodes CASSATGSRGYTF.

This chain joins TRBV18 and TRBJ2-5; a possible D gene is TRBD2 (6 bases). V was shortened by 6 bases and J by 3 bases, with 11 bases between the two germline ends. This CDR3 is 13 amino acids long. The germline CDR1 and CDR2 sequences are KGHSH and LQKENI. The CDR3 loop is CASSRGGKETQYF. CDR3 sequence (DNA): TGTGCCAGCTCGAGAGGAGGGAAAGAGACCCAGTACTTC.

Only a few counts were recorded for this clonotype. The chain is built from TRBV5-1 and TRBJ2-3; 7 nucleotides match TRBD1. Germline CDR1 SGHRS, CDR2 YFSETQ. CDR3 length equals 16 residues. V trimming: 0 bases; J trimming: 6 bases; junction bases outside the gene matches: 10. The CDR3 sequence is CASSLGTGPRGDTQYF. The CDR3, as DNA: TGCGCCAGCAGCTTGGGGACCGGTCCCAGGGGGGATACGCAGTATTTT.

The chain combines TRBV6-6 with TRBJ2-7; D is possibly TRBD2 (5 bases). CDR3 length: 14 amino acids. Germline V gene lookup returns CDR1 MNHNY and CDR2 SVGAGI (reference sequence). Trimming removed 0 bases from V and 5 bases from J, with 11 bases in between. CDR3: CASSYSISGNEQYF. DNA for the CDR3: TGTGCCAGCAGTTACTCGATTTCGGGGAACGAGCAGTACTTC.

The V call is TRBV10-3, the J call TRBJ2-1; possible D gene TRBD1, 6 bases. Trimming left V 3 bases short and J 4 bases short, with 7 bases between. The CDR3 has 13 amino acids. Germline V lookup: CDR1 ENHRY, CDR2 SYGVKD. CDR3 residues: CAISETGYNEQFF. The CDR3 DNA reads TGTGCCATCAGTGAAACAGGGTACAATGAGCAGTTCTTC.

This clonotype has only a few counts. CDR3 DNA: TGTGCCATCAGTGAGTCGGAGGGGCGCTCCTACGAGCAGTACTTC. It is translated as CAISESEGRSYEQYF. V gene TRBV10-3 combines with J gene TRBJ2-7; TRBD2 might be the D (6 bases). The CDR3 consists of 15 residues. Germline-derived CDR1 and CDR2 are ENHRY and SYGVKD. V lost 0 bases and J lost 0, with 9 bases in between.

This clonotype appeared a few times. This chain uses TRBV20-1 with TRBJ1-1; no firm D call. The V gene's germline CDR1 is DFQATT and CDR2 SNEGSKA (reference sequence). Trimming cost V 3 bases and J 4 bases, with 9 bases left between them. This CDR3 contains 12 residues. CDR3 nucleotide sequence: TGCAGTGCTAGTAGCAAGCCCACTGAAGCTTTCTTT. This gives the protein CSASSKPTEAFF.

With regard to this clonotype: A single base separates this from a much larger clone, so it may be a read error. J is TRBJ2-7 and V is TRBV7-3; TRBD1 might be the D (5 bases). CDR3 length: 13 residues. V was cut by 8 bases and J by 6 bases, with 17 bases left in between. Germline V gives CDR1 SGHTA, CDR2 FQGTGA. CDR3 amino acids: CASGTHQGGEQYF. The CDR3 coding sequence is TGTGCCAGCGGCACCCATCAGGGTGGCGAGCAGTACTTC. Full variable domain (outside the CDR3, taken from reference TRBV7-3 and TRBJ2-7): GAGVSQTPSNKVTEKGKYVELRCDPISGHTALYWYRQSLGQGPEFLIYFQGTGAADDSGLPNDRFFAVRPEGSVSTLKIQRTERGDSAVYLCASGTHQGGEQYFGPGTRLTVT.